This T cell receptor (beta chain) was profiled in a study of tumor-infiltrating lymphocytes in glioblastoma multiforme. Multiple V-beta primers and a C-beta primer amplified TCRB from RNA. A C-beta primer primed TCRB cDNA from about 0.5 ug RNA. Unique molecular identifiers were not described for the libraries. TCRdb redid the calling of the multiplex PCR reads with MiXCR, one entry per CDR3 protein. Of 15,000 to 20,000 distinct CDR3 sequences detected, under 80% appear once; the ten largest clones hold about 17%. Study-level findings and limits: The TCR and somatic mutation analysis included just one glioblastoma patient. RNA-based TCR sequencing may distort clone frequencies, since cells carry unequal TCR transcript numbers.

This clonotype was detected ten times or more. Its antigen is as yet unknown. The CDR3 extends over 13 amino acids. V shed 4 bases and J shed 0 bases, with 7 bases lying between them. Germline lookup yields CDR1 GTSNPN and CDR2 SVGIG (reference sequence). The clonotype comes from a male donor with glioblastoma. The sequencing input was peripheral blood. The gene calls are TRBV30 and TRBJ1-5; D remains unclear. CDR3 protein: CAWTGDSNQPQHF. The CDR3 nucleotides are TGTGCCTGGACTGGGGATAGCAATCAGCCCCAGCATTTT.